The following is a T cell receptor (beta chain) sequence with its context. This entry belongs to a study of blood T cell repertoires in COVID-19. Overall study: Specimens from acute and convalescent COVID-19 originated in the United States, Italy and Spain. The analysed material was cDNA or gDNA that came from T cells, B-cell-depleted T cells, or PBMCs.

Source study methods: How many nucleated cells were present was estimated from reference gene primer amplification. The assay was immunoSEQ multiplex PCR, and TCRdb's table has in-frame clones only and misses some. Clone size and the V and J calls come from that table; the DNA yielded D and trimming. The sample has about 210,000 clones, about 83% seen once. Germline loops: CDR1 MNHEY, CDR2 SMNVEV (reference sequence). This CDR3 region has 14 residues. Deletions cut 2 bases from V and 0 bases from J, with 5 bases between. The TCR sequence derives from a woman between 45 and 65 years old with acute or convalescent COVID-19. J is TRBJ2-1 and V is TRBV27, with D hard to call. Input material: peripheral blood. The CDR3 nucleotides are TGTGCCAGCAGTTTAGAGAGCTCCTACAATGAGCAGTTCTTC. Its translation is CASSLESSYNEQFF.